The sequence of this T cell receptor beta chain was determined in a study of T cells after yellow fever vaccination. About the study: Fractions containing few cells were prepared with SMART-Seq v4 Ultra Low Input.

TCRdb passed the 5' RACE reads through MiXCR, listing each CDR3 protein once. The sample yields about 75,000 distinct CDR3 sequences, more than 5.5% seen once. This clonotype was seen repeatedly, ten times or more. The CDR3 loop spans 13 amino acids. V lost 1 base, J lost 6 bases, and 3 bases stayed unmatched. This TCR came from a man in his late teens or twenties who received the YFV17D yellow fever vaccine. The specimen comprised CD8+ T cells sorted from PBMCs, sampled approximately 11 days after the first yellow fever vaccination. The chain employs TRBV12-3 or TRBV12-4 and TRBJ2-7, with TRBD1 matching over 7 bases. The DNA of the CDR3 is TGTGCCAGCAGTTTAGGAGGGACAGTCGAGCAGTACGTC. Translating it yields CASSLGGTVEQYV.